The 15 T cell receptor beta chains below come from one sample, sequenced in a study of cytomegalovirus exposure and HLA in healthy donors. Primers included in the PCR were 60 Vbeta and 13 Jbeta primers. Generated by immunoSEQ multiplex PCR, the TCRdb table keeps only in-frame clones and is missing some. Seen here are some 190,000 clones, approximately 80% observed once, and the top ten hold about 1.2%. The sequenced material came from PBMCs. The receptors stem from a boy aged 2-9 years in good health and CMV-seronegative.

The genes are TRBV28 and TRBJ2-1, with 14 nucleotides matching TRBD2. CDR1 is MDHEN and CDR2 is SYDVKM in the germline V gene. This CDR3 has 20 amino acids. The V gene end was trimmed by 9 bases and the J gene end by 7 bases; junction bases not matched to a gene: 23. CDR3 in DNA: TGTGCCAGACAGGGGGGACTAGCGGGAGTGCCCCACCCCCCTGGGAATGAGCAGTTCTTC. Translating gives CARQGGLAGVPHPPGNEQFF.

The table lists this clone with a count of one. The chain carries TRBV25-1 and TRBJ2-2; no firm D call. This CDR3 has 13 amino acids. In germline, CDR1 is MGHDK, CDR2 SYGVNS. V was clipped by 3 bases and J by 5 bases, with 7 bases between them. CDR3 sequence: CASSDGITGELFF. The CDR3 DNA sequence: TGTGCCAGCAGTGACGGTATTACCGGGGAGCTGTTTTTT.

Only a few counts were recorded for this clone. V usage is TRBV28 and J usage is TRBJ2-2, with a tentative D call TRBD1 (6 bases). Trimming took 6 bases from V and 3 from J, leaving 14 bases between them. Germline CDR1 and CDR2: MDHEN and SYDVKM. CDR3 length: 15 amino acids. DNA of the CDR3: TGTGCCAGCAGCCCTCAGGGGTTGGACACCGGGGAGCTGTTTTTT. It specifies CASSPQGLDTGELFF.

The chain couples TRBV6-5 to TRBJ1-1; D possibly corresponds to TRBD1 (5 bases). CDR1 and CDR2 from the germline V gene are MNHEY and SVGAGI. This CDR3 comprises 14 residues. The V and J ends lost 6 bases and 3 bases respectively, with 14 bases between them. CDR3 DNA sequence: TGTGCCAGCAGCTCCTCCGGGGGACACACTGAAGCTTTCTTT. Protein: CASSSSGGHTEAFF.

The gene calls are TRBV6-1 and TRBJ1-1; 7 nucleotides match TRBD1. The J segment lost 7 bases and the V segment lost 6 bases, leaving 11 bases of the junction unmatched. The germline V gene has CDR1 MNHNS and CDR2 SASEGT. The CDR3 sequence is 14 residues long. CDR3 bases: TGTGCCAGCAGGCTACAGGGGCGTCCGATTGAAGCTTTCTTT. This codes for CASRLQGRPIEAFF.

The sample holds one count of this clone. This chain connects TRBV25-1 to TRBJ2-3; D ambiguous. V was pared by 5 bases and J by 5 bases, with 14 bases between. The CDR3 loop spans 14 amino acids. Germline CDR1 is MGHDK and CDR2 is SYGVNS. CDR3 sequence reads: CASSNQNEKDTQYF. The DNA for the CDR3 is TGTGCCAGCAGTAACCAAAATGAGAAAGATACGCAGTATTTT.

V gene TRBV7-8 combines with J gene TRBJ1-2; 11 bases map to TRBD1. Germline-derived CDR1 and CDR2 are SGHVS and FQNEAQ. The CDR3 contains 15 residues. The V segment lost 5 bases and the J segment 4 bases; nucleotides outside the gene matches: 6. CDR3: CASSPGQGAIYGYTF. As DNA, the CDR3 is TGTGCCAGCAGCCCCGGACAGGGGGCTATCTATGGCTACACCTTC.

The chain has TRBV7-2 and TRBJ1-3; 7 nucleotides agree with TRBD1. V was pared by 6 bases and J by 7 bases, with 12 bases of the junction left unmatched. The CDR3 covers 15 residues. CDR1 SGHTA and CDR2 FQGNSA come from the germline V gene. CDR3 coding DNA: TGTGCCAGCAGAATGGGGCAGGGGGAAGATAACACCATATATTTT. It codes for CASRMGQGEDNTIYF.

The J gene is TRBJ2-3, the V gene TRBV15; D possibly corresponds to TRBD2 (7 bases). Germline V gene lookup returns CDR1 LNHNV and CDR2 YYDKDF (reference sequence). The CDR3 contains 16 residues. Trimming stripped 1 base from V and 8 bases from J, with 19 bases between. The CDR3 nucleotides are TGTGCCACCAGCAGAGTGGGAGGGGGGGATAGGGGTACGCAGTATTTT. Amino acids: CATSRVGGGDRGTQYF.

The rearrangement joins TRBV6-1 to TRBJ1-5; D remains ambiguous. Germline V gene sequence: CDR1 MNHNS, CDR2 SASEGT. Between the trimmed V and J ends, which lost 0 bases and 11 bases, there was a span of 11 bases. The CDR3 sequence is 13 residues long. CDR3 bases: TGTGCCAGCAGTGAAGCCCCTTTCGGGACCCAGCATTTT. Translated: CASSEAPFGTQHF.

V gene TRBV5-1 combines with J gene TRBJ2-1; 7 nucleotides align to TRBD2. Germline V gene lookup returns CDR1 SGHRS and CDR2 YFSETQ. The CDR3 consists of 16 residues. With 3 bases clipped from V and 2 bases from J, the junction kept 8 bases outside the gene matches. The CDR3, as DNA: TGCGCCAGCAGCTCCTCAGGCGGGAGCCCCTACAATGAGCAGTTCTTC. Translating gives CASSSSGGSPYNEQFF.

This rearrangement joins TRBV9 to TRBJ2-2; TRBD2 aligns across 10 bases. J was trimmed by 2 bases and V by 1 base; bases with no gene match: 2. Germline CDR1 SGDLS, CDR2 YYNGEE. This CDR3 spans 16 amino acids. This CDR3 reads CASSVTSGTNTGELFF. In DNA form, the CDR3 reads TGTGCCAGCAGCGTAACTAGCGGGACTAACACCGGGGAGCTGTTTTTT.

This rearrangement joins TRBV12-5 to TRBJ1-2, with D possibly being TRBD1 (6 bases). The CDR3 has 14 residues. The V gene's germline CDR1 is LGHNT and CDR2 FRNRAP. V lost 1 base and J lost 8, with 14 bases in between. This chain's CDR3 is CASGLGDRSSGYTF. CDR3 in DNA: TGTGCTAGTGGTTTGGGAGACAGGAGCTCGGGCTACACCTTC.

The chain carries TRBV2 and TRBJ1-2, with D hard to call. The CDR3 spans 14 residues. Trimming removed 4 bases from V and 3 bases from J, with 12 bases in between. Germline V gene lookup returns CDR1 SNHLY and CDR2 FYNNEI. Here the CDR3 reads CASSVGGSDYGYTF. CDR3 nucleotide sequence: TGTGCCAGCAGTGTAGGAGGGAGCGACTATGGCTACACCTTC.

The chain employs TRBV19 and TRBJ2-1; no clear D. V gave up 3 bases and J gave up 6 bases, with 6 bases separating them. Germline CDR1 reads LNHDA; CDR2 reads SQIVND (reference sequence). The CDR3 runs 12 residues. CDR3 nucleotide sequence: TGTGCCAGTAGTATCCCCTCCAATGAGCAGTTCTTC. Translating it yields CASSIPSNEQFF.